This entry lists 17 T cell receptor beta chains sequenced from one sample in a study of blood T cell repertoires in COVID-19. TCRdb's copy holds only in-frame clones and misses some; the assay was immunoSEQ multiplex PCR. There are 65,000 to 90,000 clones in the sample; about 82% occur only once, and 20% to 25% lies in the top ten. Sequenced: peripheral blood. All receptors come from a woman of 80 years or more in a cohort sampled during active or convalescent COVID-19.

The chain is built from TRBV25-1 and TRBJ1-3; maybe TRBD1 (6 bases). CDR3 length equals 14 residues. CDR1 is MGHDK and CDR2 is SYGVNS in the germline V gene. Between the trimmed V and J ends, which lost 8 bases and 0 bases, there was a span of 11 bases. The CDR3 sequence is CASRDRNSGNTIYF. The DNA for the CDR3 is TGTGCCAGCCGCGACAGGAACTCTGGAAACACCATATATTTT.

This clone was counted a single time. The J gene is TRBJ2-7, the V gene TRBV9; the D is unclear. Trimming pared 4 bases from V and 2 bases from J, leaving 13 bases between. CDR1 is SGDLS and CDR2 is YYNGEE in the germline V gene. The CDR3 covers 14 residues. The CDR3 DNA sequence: TGTGCCAGCAGCCCCCATCAGGATACCTACGAGCAGTACTTC. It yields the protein CASSPHQDTYEQYF.

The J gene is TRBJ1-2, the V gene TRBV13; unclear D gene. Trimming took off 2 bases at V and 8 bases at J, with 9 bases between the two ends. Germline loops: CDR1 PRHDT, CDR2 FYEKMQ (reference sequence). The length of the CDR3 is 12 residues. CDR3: CASSLRGGGYTF. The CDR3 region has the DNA TGTGCCAGCAGCTTAAGAGGAGGGGGCTACACCTTC.

The CDR3 DNA follows: TGCGCCAGCAGTGACAGGAGTAGCGGGATTGCAGATACGCAGTATTTT. Translation gives CASSDRSSGIADTQYF. The chain is built from TRBV10-1 and TRBJ2-3; 8 nucleotides align to TRBD2. Germline values: CDR1 WNHNN, CDR2 SYGVQD (reference sequence). There are 16 residues in the CDR3. Trimming removed 3 bases from V and 4 bases from J; junction bases left unmatched: 9.

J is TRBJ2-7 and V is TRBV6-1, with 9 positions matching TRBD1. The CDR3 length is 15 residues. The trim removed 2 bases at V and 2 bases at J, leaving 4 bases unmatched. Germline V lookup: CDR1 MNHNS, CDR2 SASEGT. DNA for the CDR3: TGTGCCAGCAGTGAAAGGGACAGGGCAACCTACGAGCAGTACGTC. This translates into CASSERDRATYEQYV.

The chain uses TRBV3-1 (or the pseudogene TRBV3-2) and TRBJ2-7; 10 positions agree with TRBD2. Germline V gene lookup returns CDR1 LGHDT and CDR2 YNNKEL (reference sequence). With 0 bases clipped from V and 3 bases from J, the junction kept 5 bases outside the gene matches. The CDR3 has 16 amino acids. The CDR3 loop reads CASSQDNLAGVYEQYF. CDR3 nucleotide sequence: TGTGCCAGCAGCCAAGATAACCTAGCGGGAGTCTACGAGCAGTACTTC.

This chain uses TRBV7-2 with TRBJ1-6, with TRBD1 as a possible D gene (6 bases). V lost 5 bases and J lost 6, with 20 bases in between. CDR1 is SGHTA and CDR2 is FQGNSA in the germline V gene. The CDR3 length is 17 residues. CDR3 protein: CASSLPRGSGANSPLHF. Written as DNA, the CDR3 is TGTGCCAGCAGCCTACCGAGGGGGTCAGGGGCTAATTCACCCCTCCACTTT.

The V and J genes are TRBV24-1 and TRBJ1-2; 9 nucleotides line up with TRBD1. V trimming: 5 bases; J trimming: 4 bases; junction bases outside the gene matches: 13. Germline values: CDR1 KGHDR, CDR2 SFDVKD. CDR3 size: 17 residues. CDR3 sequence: CATSGSTGTGPLYGYTF. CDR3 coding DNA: TGTGCCACCAGTGGCTCCACCGGGACAGGGCCCCTCTATGGCTACACCTTC.

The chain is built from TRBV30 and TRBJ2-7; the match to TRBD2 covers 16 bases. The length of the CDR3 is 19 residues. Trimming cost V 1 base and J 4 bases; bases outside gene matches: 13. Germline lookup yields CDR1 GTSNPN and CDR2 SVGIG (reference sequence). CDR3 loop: CAWSGPGTSGRGAFYEQYF. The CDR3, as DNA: TGTGCCTGGAGTGGGCCCGGGACTAGCGGGAGGGGAGCCTTTTACGAGCAGTACTTC.

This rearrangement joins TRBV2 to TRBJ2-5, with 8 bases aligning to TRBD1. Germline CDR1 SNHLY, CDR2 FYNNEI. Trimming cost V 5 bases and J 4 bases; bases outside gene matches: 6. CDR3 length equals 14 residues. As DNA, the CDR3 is TGTGCCAGCAGTACTACAGGGGGACCAGAGACCCAGTACTTC. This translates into CASSTTGGPETQYF.

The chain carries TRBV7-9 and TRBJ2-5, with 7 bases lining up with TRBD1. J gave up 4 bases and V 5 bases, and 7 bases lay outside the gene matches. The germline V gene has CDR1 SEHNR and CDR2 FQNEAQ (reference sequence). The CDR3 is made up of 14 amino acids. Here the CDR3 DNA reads TGTGCCAGCAGCCTGATCCGGGACAGAGAGACCCAGTACTTC. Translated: CASSLIRDRETQYF.

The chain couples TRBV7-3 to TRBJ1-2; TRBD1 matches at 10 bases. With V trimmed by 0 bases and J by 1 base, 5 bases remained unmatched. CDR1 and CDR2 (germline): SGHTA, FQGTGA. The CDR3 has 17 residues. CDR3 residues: CASSLTPGTGVNYGYTF. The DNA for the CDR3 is TGTGCCAGCAGCTTAACTCCCGGGACAGGGGTTAACTATGGCTACACCTTC. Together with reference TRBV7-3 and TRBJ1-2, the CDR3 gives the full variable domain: GAGVSQTPSNKVTEKGKYVELRCDPISGHTALYWYRQSLGQGPEFLIYFQGTGAADDSGLPNDRFFAVRPEGSVSTLKIQRTERGDSAVYLCASSLTPGTGVNYGYTFGSGTRLTVV.

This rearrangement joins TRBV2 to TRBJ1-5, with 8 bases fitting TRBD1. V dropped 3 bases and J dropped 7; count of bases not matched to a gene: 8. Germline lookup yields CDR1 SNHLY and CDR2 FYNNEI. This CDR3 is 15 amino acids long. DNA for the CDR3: TGTGCCAGCAGTGATGGACAGGGACTTTGGCAGCCCCAGCATTTT. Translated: CASSDGQGLWQPQHF.

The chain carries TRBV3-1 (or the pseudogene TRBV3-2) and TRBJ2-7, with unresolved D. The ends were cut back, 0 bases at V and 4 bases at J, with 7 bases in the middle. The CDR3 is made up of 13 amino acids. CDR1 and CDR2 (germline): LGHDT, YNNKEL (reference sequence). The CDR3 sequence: CASSQDSYYEQYF. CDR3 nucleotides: TGTGCCAGCAGCCAAGATTCCTATTACGAGCAGTACTTC.

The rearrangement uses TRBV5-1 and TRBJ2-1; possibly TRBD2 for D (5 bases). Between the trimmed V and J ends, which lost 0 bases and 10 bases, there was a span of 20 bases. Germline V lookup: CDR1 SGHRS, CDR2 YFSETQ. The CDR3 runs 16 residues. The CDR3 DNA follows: TGCGCCAGCAGCTTGGTAGGGCTAGCCGGGGTGGAAGAGCAGTTCTTC. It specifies CASSLVGLAGVEEQFF.

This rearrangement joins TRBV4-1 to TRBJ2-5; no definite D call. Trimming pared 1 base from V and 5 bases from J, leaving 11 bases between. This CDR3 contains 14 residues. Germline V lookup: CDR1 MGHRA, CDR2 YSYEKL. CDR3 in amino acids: CASSQGSAPETQYF. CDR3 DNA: TGCGCCAGCAGCCAAGGAAGCGCACCGGAGACCCAGTACTTC.

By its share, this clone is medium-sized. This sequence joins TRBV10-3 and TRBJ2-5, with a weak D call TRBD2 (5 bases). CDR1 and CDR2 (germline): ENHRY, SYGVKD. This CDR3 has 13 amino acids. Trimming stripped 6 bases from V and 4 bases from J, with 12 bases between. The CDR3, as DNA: TGTGCCATCAGGGAAGGAGGTTCAGAGACCCAGTACTTC. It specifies CAIREGGSETQYF.